The rows below give T cell receptor beta chains drawn from one sample of a study of shared clonotypes between healthy human individuals. Assay: immunoSEQ multiplex PCR; the TCRdb copy retains only in-frame clones and omits some. The sample includes over a million clones, about four fifths of them seen just once. The material sequenced was memory CD4+ T cells from PBMCs. The receptors come from a man aged 18-30 years in good health. Some clones in this sample may be carry-over from other donors' samples. Both conserved end residues are part of each CDR3. Each record gives: clone size, D gene, J gene, V gene, CDR3 DNA, CDR3 protein. A D gene is named only where the DNA matches it firmly. Clone size is not always given. Where it is, it says once, few, many or a class for expanded clones.

>NA|NA|TRBJ2-6|TRBV5-1
TGCGCCAGCGAGGACGGGTCTGGGGCCAACGTCCTGACTTTC
CASEDGSGANVLTF
>NA|TRBD1|TRBJ2-5|TRBV9
TGTGCCAGCAGCAAAGGACAGGGTCGTCAAGAGACCCAGTACTTC
CASSKGQGRQETQYF
>once|NA|TRBJ1-5|TRBV28
TGTGCCAGCAGTATTTATCAGGGATTCCAGCCCCAGCATTTT
CASSIYQGFQPQHF
>NA|NA|TRBJ1-3|TRBV9
TGTGCCAGCAGCGTAGATGTGGGCTCTGGAAACACCATATATTTT
CASSVDVGSGNTIYF
>NA|NA|TRBJ2-3|TRBV5-4
TGTGCCAGCAGTACGACGAGGGGGGATACGCAGTATTTT
CASSTTRGDTQYF
>many|NA|TRBJ1-2|TRBV6-9
TGTGCCAGCAGTTCCGGGAGAGGCTATGGCTACACCTTC
CASSSGRGYGYTF
>few|NA|TRBJ1-6|TRBV20-1
TGCAGTGCTAGGGGGAATTCACCCCTCCACTTT
CSARGNSPLHF
>NA|NA|TRBJ1-1|TRBV28
TGTGCCGGAGGGGTCGGGGGAACTGAAGCTTTCTTT
CAGGVGGTEAFF
>NA|TRBD2|TRBJ2-1|TRBV12-5
TGTGCTAGTGGTTTGGTAATAGGGACTAGCGGGAGGGATGAGCAGTTCTTC
CASGLVIGTSGRDEQFF
>NA|TRBD2|TRBJ2-7|TRBV7-9
TGTGCCAGCAGCCTTCCGGGGCGGGAGAGTGGGGACGAGCAGTACTTC
CASSLPGRESGDEQYF
>NA|NA|TRBJ2-3|TRBV6-5
TGTGCCAGCAGTTACTCGATCGGCGGATATACGCAGTATTTT
CASSYSIGGYTQYF
>NA|NA|TRBJ1-1|TRBV4-2
TGTGCCAGCAGCCAAGTTATACAGGGGAACACTGAAGCTTTCTTT
CASSQVIQGNTEAFF
>NA|NA|TRBJ1-2|TRBV9
TGTGCCAGCAGCGCAGGGGCCCTCTATGGCTACACCTTC
CASSAGALYGYTF
>NA|NA|TRBJ2-1|TRBV5-1
TGCGCCAGCAGCTTGGGCCAGGCGGGGAATGAGCAGTTCTTC
CASSLGQAGNEQFF
>NA|TRBD1|TRBJ2-1|TRBV5-4
TGTGCCAGCAGCTTGGGGACAGGATCTGACAATGAGCAGTTCTTC
CASSLGTGSDNEQFF
>NA|TRBD1|TRBJ2-7|TRBV6-5
TGTGCCAGCAGTTACTCGAACAGGGGCCTGGAGCAGTACTTC
CASSYSNRGLEQYF
>NA|TRBD1|TRBJ1-2|TRBV27
TGTGCCAGCAGTTCAACTCGACAGGGGCTAAGTGGCTACACCTTC
CASSSTRQGLSGYTF
>NA|TRBD2|TRBJ2-1|TRBV28
TGTGCCAGCAAGCCTAGCGGGCTGAGCTCCTACAATGAGCAGTTCTTC
CASKPSGLSSYNEQFF
>NA|TRBD1|TRBJ1-2|TRBV27
TGTGCCAGCACCCCAGCAGGGGGTGGTTTTGAGGGCTACACCTTC
CASTPAGGGFEGYTF
>NA|TRBD1|TRBJ1-1|TRBV11-3
TGTGCCAGCAGCTCGCAGGGGGGGAACACTGAAGCTTTCTTT
CASSSQGGNTEAFF
>NA|TRBD2|TRBJ2-3|TRBV5-1
TGCGCCAGCAGCCCGGGACTAATTTTCACAGATACGCAGTATTTT
CASSPGLIFTDTQYF
>NA|TRBD1|TRBJ1-4|TRBV28
TGTGCCAGCAGTTCGACAGGGACGTTGAATGAAAAACTGTTTTTT
CASSSTGTLNEKLFF
>NA|TRBD2|TRBJ2-7|TRBV6-5
TGTGCCAGCAGTTTTACTAGCGGCATCTACGAGCAGTACTTC
CASSFTSGIYEQYF
>NA|TRBD2|TRBJ2-3|TRBV29-1
TGCAGCGTCCGAGGGACTAGCGGGAGGTCGGGGGACACAGATACGCAGTATTTT
CSVRGTSGRSGDTDTQYF
>NA|TRBD2|TRBJ2-5|TRBV28
TGTGCCACCAGGACTAGCGGGAGGATGGAGACCCAGTACTTC
CATRTSGRMETQYF
>NA|NA|TRBJ1-5|TRBV5-4
TGTGCCAACAGTGGGGGTACGCAGCCCCAGCATTTT
CANSGGTQPQHF
>NA|TRBD1|TRBJ2-3|TRBV19
TGTGCCAGTAGTTGGGGACAGGGCAGCACAGATACGCAGTATTTT
CASSWGQGSTDTQYF
>NA|NA|TRBJ1-2|TRBV5-6
TGTGCCAGCAGCTTGGGGGCTCTAAGAGGGAGCTATGGCTACACCTTC
CASSLGALRGSYGYTF
>NA|NA|TRBJ2-5|TRBV5-1
TGCGCCAGCAGGGAAGGGGAGACCCAGTACTTC
CASREGETQYF
>NA|TRBD1|TRBJ2-4|TRBV27
TGTGCCAGCAGTTTAGACAGGGGGGGGAACATTCAGTACTTC
CASSLDRGGNIQYF
>NA|NA|TRBJ1-2|TRBV10-1
TGCGCCAGCAGTTCCGGGACTAACTATGGCTACACCTTC
CASSSGTNYGYTF
>NA|NA|TRBJ1-4|TRBV27
TGTGCCAGCAGTTCGAAGCCCGGCGGGGAAAAACTGTTTTTT
CASSSKPGGEKLFF
>NA|TRBD1|TRBJ1-5|TRBV5-8
TGTGCCAGCACCCCGACAGGGGGTGTTGTTCAGCCCCAGCATTTT
CASTPTGGVVQPQHF
>NA|TRBD1|TRBJ2-4|TRBV7-9
TGTGCCAGCAGCTTAGCTAGCTCAGGGGGCGCTGCCAAAAACATTCAGTACTTC
CASSLASSGGAAKNIQYF
>NA|NA|TRBJ2-7|TRBV11-2
TGTGCCAGCAGGGAACAATACGAGCAGTACTTC
CASREQYEQYF
>NA|TRBD1|TRBJ1-5|TRBV6-1
TGTGCCAGCAGTGAGACAGGGGCCCTACATAGCAATCAGCCCCAGCATTTT
CASSETGALHSNQPQHF
>NA|NA|TRBJ1-4|TRBV27
TGTGCCAGCAGTTGGGATGGGAGGAATGAAAAACTGTTTTTT
CASSWDGRNEKLFF
>once|TRBD2|TRBJ2-7|TRBV2
TGTGCCCACTCCAGCGGGAGGGGGGACTACGAGCAGTACTTC
CAHSSGRGDYEQYF
>NA|NA|TRBJ1-2|TRBV5-6
TGTGCCAGCAGCTTGTACTCGGCGTCAAACTATGGCTACACCTTC
CASSLYSASNYGYTF
>NA|TRBD2|TRBJ2-7|TRBV2
TGTGCCAGCACCTCGACTAGCGGGAGGTCCTACGAGCAGTACTTC
CASTSTSGRSYEQYF
>NA|TRBD1|TRBJ1-1|TRBV2
TGTGCCAGCACCTCCGGGGGGACAGACACTGAAGCTTTCTTT
CASTSGGTDTEAFF
>NA|NA|TRBJ2-1|TRBV15
TGTGCCACCCTTACTAGCCCGGGCGGGTACAATGAGCAGTTCTTC
CATLTSPGGYNEQFF
>NA|NA|TRBJ2-7|TRBV7-2
TGTGCCAGCACCCTTCTTCACGAGCAGTACTTC
CASTLLHEQYF
>NA|NA|TRBJ2-3|TRBV28
TGTGCCAGCAGTTTAACTAGCACAGATACGCAGTATTTT
CASSLTSTDTQYF
>NA|NA|TRBJ2-3|TRBV9
TGTGCCAGCAGCCCCCCGGGACGCGGCACAGATACGCAGTATTTT
CASSPPGRGTDTQYF
>NA|TRBD1|TRBJ1-2|TRBV6-5
TGTGCCAGCAGTTCCCCGACAGGGTTGGTTGGCTACACCTTC
CASSSPTGLVGYTF
>NA|TRBD2|TRBJ2-5|TRBV27
TGTGCCAGCAGTTTATCGACGGGACTAGCTGGGACCCAGTACTTC
CASSLSTGLAGTQYF
>NA|NA|TRBJ2-7|TRBV7-2
TGTGCCAGCAGCTTAGGGGGACTATGGGGGCTCGCCTACGAGCAGTACTTC
CASSLGGLWGLAYEQYF
>once|NA|TRBJ2-5|TRBV21-1
TGTGCCAGCAGCAAAGTCGACCCCGAAGAGACCCAGTACTTC
CASSKVDPEETQYF
>few|TRBD2|TRBJ2-7|TRBV14
TGTGCCAGCAGCCATGGCGGGAGACCAAGCTCCTACGAGCAGTACTTC
CASSHGGRPSSYEQYF
>NA|NA|TRBJ2-2|TRBV6-5
TGTGCCAGCAGGCTCCGAGGGGCGATCGGGGAGCTGTTTTTT
CASRLRGAIGELFF